The sequence of this T cell receptor (beta chain) was determined in a study of shared clonotypes between healthy human individuals. This clone was recorded only once. With a far larger clone one base away, a read error is the likely cause. Profiling relied on immunoSEQ multiplex PCR, and the TCRdb table lists in-frame clones only, not all of them. The repertoire holds about 490,000 clones, 70% to 80% seen once, with 13% in the top ten. Germline CDR1 is MGHRA and CDR2 is YSYEKL. The CDR3 loop spans 14 amino acids. This receptor was taken from a woman aged 40 to 55 in good health. Some clones in this sample may be carry-over from other donors' samples. Sequencing was performed on PBMCs. The rearrangement joins TRBV4-1 to TRBJ1-2, with a tentative D call TRBD1 (5 bases). The CDR3 DNA sequence: TGCGCCAGCAGCCAAGACAGGGTGGGCTATGACTACACCTTC. This gives the protein CASSQDRVGYDYTF.